The 30 T cell receptor beta chains below all came from one sample that was sequenced in a study of long-term antiretroviral therapy in people with HIV. Survey level was the resolution at which the v3.0 immunoSEQ assay ran. Method: immunoSEQ multiplex PCR; TCRdb's copy keeps in-frame clones and lacks some. The sample includes about 50,000 clones, around 80% seen only once; the top ten take approximately 3%. The material sequenced was unsorted PBMCs, taken 0.8 years after starting antiretroviral therapy. These receptors all come from a young woman with HIV.

The gene calls are TRBV5-1 and TRBJ2-2; 7 nucleotides match TRBD2. Germline V gene lookup returns CDR1 SGHRS and CDR2 YFSETQ. This CDR3 comprises 17 residues. V lost 0 bases, J lost 3 bases, and 8 bases stayed unmatched. This CDR3 reads CASSLDPSAGDTGELFF. CDR3 sequence (DNA): TGCGCCAGCAGCTTGGACCCGTCTGCGGGAGACACCGGGGAGCTGTTTTTT.

The rearrangement joins TRBV6-5 to TRBJ2-1; 12 bases align to TRBD2. CDR1 MNHEY and CDR2 SVGAGI come from the germline V gene. Losses at the gene ends were 0 bases for V and 8 bases for J; bases not matched to a gene: 5. This CDR3 is built from 16 residues. CDR3 protein: CASSYSASGRAYEQFF. In DNA, the CDR3 is TGTGCCAGCAGTTACTCGGCTAGCGGGAGGGCCTATGAGCAGTTCTTC.

This chain links TRBV5-6 with TRBJ2-2; D may be TRBD1 (5 bases). The CDR3 spans 13 residues. Per the germline V gene, CDR1 is SGHDT and CDR2 is YYEEEE. V shed 1 base and J shed 6 bases, with 7 bases lying between them. This chain's CDR3 is CASSLKGAGELFF. In DNA, the CDR3 is TGTGCCAGCAGCTTGAAAGGGGCCGGGGAGCTGTTTTTT.

CDR3 nucleotide sequence: TGCGCCAGCTCAAAGCAGATATCCACAGATACGCAGTATTTT. This encodes CASSKQISTDTQYF. V and J are TRBV10-1 and TRBJ2-3; D gene unclear. The CDR3 runs to 14 residues. Per the germline V gene, CDR1 is WNHNN and CDR2 is SYGVQD (reference sequence). Trimming shortened V by 8 bases and J by 2 bases, and 14 bases separated the two germline ends.

This rearrangement joins TRBV7-2 to TRBJ2-7; D is uncertain. This CDR3 comprises 14 residues. From germline, CDR1 is SGHTA and CDR2 FQGNSA. Trimming shortened V by 4 bases and J by 0 bases, and 10 bases separated the two germline ends. The CDR3 is CASSWTGSSYEQYF. In nucleotides, the CDR3 is TGTGCCAGCAGCTGGACGGGTAGCTCCTACGAGCAGTACTTC.

The chain employs TRBV5-1 and TRBJ1-1, with 8 bases that match TRBD1. CDR3 length equals 16 residues. J lost 1 base, V lost 3 bases, and 8 bases had no gene match. Germline CDR1 and CDR2: SGHRS and YFSETQ. The CDR3 here is CASSSEGTGRNTEAFF. The CDR3 bases are TGCGCCAGCAGCTCCGAAGGGACAGGCAGGAACACTGAAGCTTTCTTT.

The chain is built from TRBV5-6 and TRBJ2-1; TRBD2 aligns across 11 bases. The trim removed 1 base at V and 4 bases at J, leaving 7 bases unmatched. This CDR3 is 17 amino acids long. Germline values: CDR1 SGHDT, CDR2 YYEEEE. CDR3 region: CASSLWRTSGWYNEQFF. For the CDR3, the DNA is TGTGCCAGCAGCTTGTGGCGGACTAGCGGGTGGTACAATGAGCAGTTCTTC.

The gene calls are TRBV7-9 and TRBJ2-2, with D possibly being TRBD2 (6 bases). With 11 bases removed from V and 8 bases from J, the gap between germline ends came to 12 bases. Per the germline V gene, CDR1 is SEHNR and CDR2 is FQNEAQ (reference sequence). This CDR3 spans 11 amino acids. CDR3 protein: CARGYGGELFF. The CDR3 DNA reads as TGTGCCCGGGGGTACGGAGGGGAGCTGTTTTTT.

The chain has TRBV18 and TRBJ2-5, with D hard to call. V was trimmed by 0 bases and J by 8 bases, leaving 10 bases between them. Germline loops: CDR1 KGHSH, CDR2 LQKENI. The CDR3 totals 13 residues. CDR3 loop: CASSPPVFVTQYF. The DNA for the CDR3 is TGTGCCAGCTCACCACCGGTTTTTGTAACCCAGTACTTC.

This chain links TRBV19 with TRBJ2-1; the D gene is possibly TRBD2 (5 bases). V lost 3 bases and J 3 bases, leaving 12 bases between the germline ends. The CDR3 has 15 amino acids. Germline V gives CDR1 LNHDA, CDR2 SQIVND (reference sequence). The CDR3: CASSMTSGDYNEQFF. CDR3 bases: TGTGCCAGTAGTATGACCAGCGGAGACTACAATGAGCAGTTCTTC.

This CDR3 reads CASSLNGQGAYEQYF. DNA of the CDR3: TGTGCCAGCAGCTTAAATGGGCAGGGGGCCTACGAGCAGTACTTC. This rearrangement joins TRBV7-3 to TRBJ2-7, with TRBD1 identical over 7 bases. This CDR3 has 15 amino acids. The V and J ends lost 1 base and 2 bases, in that order; junction bases with no gene match: 5. Germline CDR1 reads SGHTA; CDR2 reads FQGTGA.

The CDR3 region has the DNA TGCGCCAGCAGCTTTGGACCTAATGGCTACACCTTC. Its protein is CASSFGPNGYTF. The rearrangement uses TRBV5-1 and TRBJ1-2; no clear D. The V gene's germline CDR1 is SGHRS and CDR2 YFSETQ. Trimming shortened V by 2 bases and J by 6 bases, and 8 bases separated the two germline ends. The CDR3 consists of 12 residues. Supplemented by reference TRBV5-1 and TRBJ1-2, the full variable domain reads KAGVTQTPRYLIKTRGQQVTLSCSPISGHRSVSWYQQTPGQGLQFLFEYFSETQRNKGNFPGRFSGRQFSNSRSEMNVSTLELGDSALYLCASSFGPNGYTFGSGTRLTVV.

The chain has TRBV4-3 and TRBJ1-1; weak D call: TRBD1 (5 bases). CDR1 LGHNA and CDR2 YSLEER come from the germline V gene. The CDR3 totals 15 residues. V was trimmed by 1 base and J by 0 bases, leaving 9 bases between them. CDR3 residues: CASSQGPGMNTEAFF. The CDR3 bases are TGCGCCAGCAGCCAAGGGCCAGGGATGAACACTGAAGCTTTCTTT.

The chain has TRBV6-4 and TRBJ2-1, with D possibly matching TRBD2 (6 bases). V lost 2 bases and J 6 bases, leaving 11 bases between the germline ends. CDR3 length equals 14 residues. The germline V gene encodes CDR1 MRHNA and CDR2 SNTAGT. As DNA, the CDR3 is TGTGCCAGCAGTGACCCCCTTAGCGGCAATGAGCAGTTCTTC. It yields the protein CASSDPLSGNEQFF.

J is TRBJ2-3 and V is TRBV5-1; D gene unclear. Germline CDR1 is SGHRS and CDR2 is YFSETQ. The CDR3 is 14 amino acids. Trimming took off 0 bases at V and 3 bases at J, with 8 bases between the two ends. The CDR3 loop reads CASSLVQLTDTQYF. The DNA of the CDR3 is TGCGCCAGCAGCTTGGTCCAGCTAACAGATACGCAGTATTTT.

The V and J genes are TRBV4-1 and TRBJ2-7; 9 bases map to TRBD2. Unmatched junction bases numbered 6, after V lost 4 bases and J lost 2 bases. CDR1 is MGHRA, CDR2 YSYEKL, per germline. CDR3 length: 15 residues. This CDR3 is CASSPRTSATYEQYF. The CDR3 DNA reads TGCGCCAGCAGCCCCCGGACTAGCGCAACCTACGAGCAGTACTTC.

The rearrangement joins TRBV7-2 to TRBJ1-4, with no clear D. CDR1 is SGHTA, CDR2 FQGNSA, per germline. V was cut by 2 bases and J by 10 bases, with 14 bases left in between. The CDR3 is 14 amino acids. The DNA for the CDR3 is TGTGCCAGCAGCTTAAGGTCGGCAGGCGGAAAACTGTTTTTT. As protein: CASSLRSAGGKLFF.

The V call is TRBV5-4, the J call TRBJ2-1; D possibly uses TRBD1 or TRBD2 (5 bases each). From germline, CDR1 is SGHNT and CDR2 YYREEE (reference sequence). The CDR3 is 14 residues long. The V end lost 0 bases, the J end lost 4 bases, and 8 bases lay between the germline ends. The DNA for the CDR3 is TGTGCCAGCAGCTTGGTCGGGACGTACAATGAGCAGTTCTTC. It encodes CASSLVGTYNEQFF.

This chain links TRBV4-3 with TRBJ2-7; D is possibly TRBD1 or TRBD2 (5 bases each). Germline V gene sequence: CDR1 LGHNA, CDR2 YSLEER. The CDR3 spans 15 residues. V lost 4 bases to trimming and J lost 0 bases, with 13 bases between them. In nucleotides, the CDR3 is TGCGCCAGCAGCCTCCGGGACGTCGGCTCCTACGAGCAGTACTTC. Its protein is CASSLRDVGSYEQYF.

CDR3 in amino acids: CASRLGNTGELFF. CDR3 sequence (DNA): TGTGCCAGCAGGCTCGGGAACACCGGGGAGCTGTTTTTT. The chain couples TRBV27 to TRBJ2-2; D remains ambiguous. V shed 6 bases and J shed 1 base, with 6 bases lying between them. This CDR3 is 13 amino acids long. Germline V lookup: CDR1 MNHEY, CDR2 SMNVEV (reference sequence).

The chain carries TRBV25-1 and TRBJ2-1; TRBD1 or TRBD2 may be the D gene (5 bases each). The germline gives CDR1 MGHDK, CDR2 SYGVNS. CDR3 size: 14 residues. Trimming removed 8 bases from V and 4 bases from J, with 15 bases in between. Here the CDR3 reads CASGSGSHYNEQFF. The CDR3 region has the DNA TGTGCCAGCGGCTCAGGGAGCCATTACAATGAGCAGTTCTTC.

The chain has TRBV7-9 and TRBJ1-1; D not resolved. The V and J ends lost 3 bases and 4 bases respectively, with 6 bases between them. Germline-derived CDR1 and CDR2 are SEHNR and FQNEAQ (reference sequence). This CDR3 region has 12 residues. As DNA, the CDR3 is TGTGCCAGCAGCTTTTCGGGCACTGAAGCTTTCTTT. Amino acid sequence: CASSFSGTEAFF.

The chain is built from TRBV6-5 and TRBJ2-7; TRBD2 agrees at 9 bases. Looked up from germline, CDR1 is MNHEY and CDR2 is SVGAGI. V dropped 0 bases and J dropped 5; count of bases not matched to a gene: 2. CDR3 length: 14 amino acids. In DNA, the CDR3 is TGTGCCAGCAGTTACTCTAGCGGGAGACACGAGCAGTACTTC. This codes for CASSYSSGRHEQYF.

This chain connects TRBV5-1 to TRBJ2-5; no reliable D call. Germline V gene data show CDR1 as SGHRS and CDR2 as YFSETQ. Trimming pared 1 base from V and 2 bases from J, leaving 12 bases between. The CDR3 has 15 amino acids. The CDR3 DNA reads TGCGCCAGCAGCTTGCTTTCCCTAGGTCAAGAGACCCAGTACTTC. Encoded protein: CASSLLSLGQETQYF.

This chain joins TRBV5-8 and TRBJ1-4; a weak D match, TRBD1 (6 bases). Germline loops: CDR1 SGHTS, CDR2 YDEGEE. V was cut by 4 bases and J by 0 bases, with 13 bases left in between. The length of the CDR3 is 16 residues. The CDR3 protein is CASSVGQGSTNEKLFF. CDR3 nucleotide sequence: TGTGCCAGCAGCGTGGGACAAGGATCAACTAATGAAAAACTGTTTTTT.

The chain uses TRBV4-1 and TRBJ1-1, with TRBD1 as a possible D gene (6 bases). CDR3 size: 15 residues. Trimming pared 3 bases from V and 8 bases from J, leaving 19 bases between. Germline CDR1 MGHRA, CDR2 YSYEKL. CDR3 amino acids: CASSHRTETSKEAFF. The CDR3 coding sequence is TGCGCCAGCAGCCACCGGACAGAGACGAGTAAGGAAGCTTTCTTT.

This sequence joins TRBV5-6 and TRBJ1-5, with a tentative D call TRBD1 (5 bases). This CDR3 is built from 13 residues. V was shortened by 1 base and J by 9 bases, with 11 bases between the two germline ends. Germline V lookup: CDR1 SGHDT, CDR2 YYEEEE. In DNA, the CDR3 is TGTGCCAGCAGCTTGTGGGGCCTTGGGCCCCAGCATTTT. Encoded protein: CASSLWGLGPQHF.

The rearrangement uses TRBV5-1 and TRBJ1-5; TRBD1 might be the D (6 bases). The length of the CDR3 is 16 residues. From germline, CDR1 is SGHRS and CDR2 YFSETQ. V lost 0 bases and J 3 bases, leaving 13 bases between the germline ends. The CDR3 nucleotides are TGCGCCAGCAGCTTGGCACCGGGACACAACAATCAGCCCCAGCATTTT. Translating it yields CASSLAPGHNNQPQHF. Filled out from reference TRBV5-1 and TRBJ1-5, the complete variable domain reads KAGVTQTPRYLIKTRGQQVTLSCSPISGHRSVSWYQQTPGQGLQFLFEYFSETQRNKGNFPGRFSGRQFSNSRSEMNVSTLELGDSALYLCASSLAPGHNNQPQHFGDGTRLSIL.

This chain uses TRBV9 with TRBJ2-7; 10 bases fit TRBD1. Germline-derived CDR1 and CDR2 are SGDLS and YYNGEE. The CDR3 is 16 amino acids. J was trimmed by 4 bases and V by 2 bases; bases with no gene match: 9. CDR3 amino acids: CASSVQIPGQGYEQYF. The CDR3 DNA sequence: TGTGCCAGCAGCGTGCAAATACCGGGACAGGGGTACGAGCAGTACTTC. The whole variable domain, remainder taken from reference TRBV9 and TRBJ2-7, is DSGVTQTPKHLITATGQRVTLRCSPRSGDLSVYWYQQSLDQGLQFLIQYYNGEERAKGNILERFSAQQFPDLHSELNLSSLELGDSALYFCASSVQIPGQGYEQYFGPGTRLTVT.

This chain links TRBV13 with TRBJ1-1; D gene ambiguous. V was trimmed by 5 bases and J by 7 bases, leaving 23 bases between them. Germline V gene lookup returns CDR1 PRHDT and CDR2 FYEKMQ (reference sequence). This CDR3 is 16 amino acids long. CDR3 DNA sequence: TGTGCCAGCAGCCCATCCTTACAGACACGGATTTTTGAAGCTTTCTTT. The encoded protein is CASSPSLQTRIFEAFF. The entire variable domain, with the rest obtained from reference TRBV13 and TRBJ1-1, is as follows: AAGVIQSPRHLIKEKRETATLKCYPIPRHDTVYWYQQGPGQDPQFLISFYEKMQSDKGSIPDRFSAQQFSDYHSELNMSSLELGDSALYFCASSPSLQTRIFEAFFGQGTRLTVV.